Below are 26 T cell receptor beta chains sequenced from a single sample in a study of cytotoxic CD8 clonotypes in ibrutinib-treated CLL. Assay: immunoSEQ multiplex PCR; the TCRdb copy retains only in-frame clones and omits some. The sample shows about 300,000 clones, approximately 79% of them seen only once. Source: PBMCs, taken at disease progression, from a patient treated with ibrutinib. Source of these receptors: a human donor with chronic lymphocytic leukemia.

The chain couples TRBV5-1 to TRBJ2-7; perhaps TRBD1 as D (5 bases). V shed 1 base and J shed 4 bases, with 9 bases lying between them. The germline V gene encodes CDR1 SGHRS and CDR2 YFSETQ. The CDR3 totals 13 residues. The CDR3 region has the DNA TGCGCCAGCAGCTTGCGGCAGGGATACGAGCAGTACTTC. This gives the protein CASSLRQGYEQYF.

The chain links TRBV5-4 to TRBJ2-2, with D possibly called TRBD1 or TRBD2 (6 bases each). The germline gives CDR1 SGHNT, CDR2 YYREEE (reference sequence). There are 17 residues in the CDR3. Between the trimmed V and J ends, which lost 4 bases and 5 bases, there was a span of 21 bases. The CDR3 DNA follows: TGTGCCAGCAGCCCGGCTCCGGGGGCCGGCGGGACCGGGGAGCTGTTTTTT. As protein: CASSPAPGAGGTGELFF.

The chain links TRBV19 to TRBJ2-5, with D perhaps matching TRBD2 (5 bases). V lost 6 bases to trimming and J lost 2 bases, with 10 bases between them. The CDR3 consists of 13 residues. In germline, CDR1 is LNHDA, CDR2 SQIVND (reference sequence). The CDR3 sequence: CASSSWEQETQYF. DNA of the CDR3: TGTGCCAGTAGCTCGTGGGAGCAAGAGACCCAGTACTTC.

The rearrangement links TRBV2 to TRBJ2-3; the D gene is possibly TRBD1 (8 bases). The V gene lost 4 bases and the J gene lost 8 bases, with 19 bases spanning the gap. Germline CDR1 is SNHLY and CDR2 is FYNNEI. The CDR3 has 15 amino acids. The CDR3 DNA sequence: TGTGCCAGCAGTGCCAACAGGGGGGGCTTGAGTACGCAGTATTTT. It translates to CASSANRGGLSTQYF.

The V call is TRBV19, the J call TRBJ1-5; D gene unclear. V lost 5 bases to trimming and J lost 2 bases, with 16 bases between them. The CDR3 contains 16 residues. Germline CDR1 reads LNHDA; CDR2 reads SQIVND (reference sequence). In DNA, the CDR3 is TGTGCCAGTAGTCGGCGCCCGGGAGACGGCAATCAGCCCCAGCATTTT. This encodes CASSRRPGDGNQPQHF.

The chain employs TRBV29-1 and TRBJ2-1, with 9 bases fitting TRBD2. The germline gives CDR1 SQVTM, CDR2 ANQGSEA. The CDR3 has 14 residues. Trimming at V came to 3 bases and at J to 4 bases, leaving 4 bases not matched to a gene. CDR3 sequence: CSVEGLAQYNEQFF. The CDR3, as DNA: TGCAGCGTTGAGGGACTAGCTCAATACAATGAGCAGTTCTTC.

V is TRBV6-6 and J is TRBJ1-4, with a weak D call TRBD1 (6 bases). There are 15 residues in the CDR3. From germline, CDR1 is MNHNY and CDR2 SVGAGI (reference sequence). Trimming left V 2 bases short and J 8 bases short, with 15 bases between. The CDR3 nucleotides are TGTGCCAGCAGTTACGCTGCGGGGGCAGGGGAAAAACTGTTTTTT. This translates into CASSYAAGAGEKLFF.

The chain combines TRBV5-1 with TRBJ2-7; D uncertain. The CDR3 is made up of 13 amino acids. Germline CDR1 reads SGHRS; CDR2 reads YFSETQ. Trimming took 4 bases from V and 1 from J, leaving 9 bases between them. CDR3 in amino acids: CASSTEPSYEQYF. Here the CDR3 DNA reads TGCGCCAGCAGCACAGAGCCGTCCTACGAGCAGTACTTC.

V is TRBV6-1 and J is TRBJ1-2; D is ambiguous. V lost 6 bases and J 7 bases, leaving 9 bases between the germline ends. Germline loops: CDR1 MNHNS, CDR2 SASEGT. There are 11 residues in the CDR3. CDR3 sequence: CASRPMSGYTF. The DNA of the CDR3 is TGTGCCAGCAGGCCGATGTCTGGCTACACCTTC.

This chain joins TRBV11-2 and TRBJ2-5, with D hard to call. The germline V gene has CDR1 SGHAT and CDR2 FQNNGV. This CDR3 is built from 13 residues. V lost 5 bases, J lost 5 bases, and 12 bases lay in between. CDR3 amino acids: CASSEHPRETQYF. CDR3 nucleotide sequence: TGTGCCAGCAGCGAGCACCCCCGGGAGACCCAGTACTTC.

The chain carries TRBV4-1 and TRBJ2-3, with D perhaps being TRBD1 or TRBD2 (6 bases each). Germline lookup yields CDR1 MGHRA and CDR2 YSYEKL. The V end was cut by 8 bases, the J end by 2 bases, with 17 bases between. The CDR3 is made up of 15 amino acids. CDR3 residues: CASWKGGQLTDTQYF. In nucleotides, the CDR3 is TGCGCCAGCTGGAAAGGGGGGCAGCTCACAGATACGCAGTATTTT.

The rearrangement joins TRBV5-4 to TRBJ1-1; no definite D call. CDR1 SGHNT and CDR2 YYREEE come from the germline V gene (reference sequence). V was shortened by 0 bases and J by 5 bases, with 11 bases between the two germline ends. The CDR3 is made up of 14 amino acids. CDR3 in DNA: TGTGCCAGCAGCTTGGGATCCGGGCCTACTGAAGCTTTCTTT. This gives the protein CASSLGSGPTEAFF.

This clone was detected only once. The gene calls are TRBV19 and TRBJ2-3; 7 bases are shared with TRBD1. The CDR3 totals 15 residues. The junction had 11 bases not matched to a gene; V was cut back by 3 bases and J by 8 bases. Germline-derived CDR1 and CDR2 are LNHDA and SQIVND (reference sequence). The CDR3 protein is CASSMGDSRVGTQYF. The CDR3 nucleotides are TGTGCCAGTAGTATGGGGGACAGCCGAGTGGGTACGCAGTATTTT.

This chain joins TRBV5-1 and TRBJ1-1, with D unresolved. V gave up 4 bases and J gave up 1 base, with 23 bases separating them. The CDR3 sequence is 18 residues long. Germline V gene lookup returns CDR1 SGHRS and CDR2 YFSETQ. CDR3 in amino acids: CASSTLGLWGFGNTEAFF. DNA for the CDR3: TGCGCCAGCAGCACCCTGGGTTTATGGGGATTCGGGAACACTGAAGCTTTCTTT.

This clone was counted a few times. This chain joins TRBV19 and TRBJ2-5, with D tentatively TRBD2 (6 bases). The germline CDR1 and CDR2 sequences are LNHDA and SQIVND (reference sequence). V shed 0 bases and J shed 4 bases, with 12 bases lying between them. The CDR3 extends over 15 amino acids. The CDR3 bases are TGTGCCAGTAGTATAGATCGGGAGTGGGGAGAGACCCAGTACTTC. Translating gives CASSIDREWGETQYF. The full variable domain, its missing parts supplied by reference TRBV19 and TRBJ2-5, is DGGITQSPKYLFRKEGQNVTLSCEQNLNHDAMYWYRQDPGQGLRLIYYSQIVNDFQKGDIAEGYSVSREKKESFPLTVTSAQKNPTAFYLCASSIDREWGETQYFGPGTRLLVL.

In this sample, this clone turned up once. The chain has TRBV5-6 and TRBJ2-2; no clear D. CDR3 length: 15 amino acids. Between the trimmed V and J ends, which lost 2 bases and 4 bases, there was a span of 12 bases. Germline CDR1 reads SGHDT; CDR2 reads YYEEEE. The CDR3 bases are TGTGCCAGCAGCTTCCTCTCATCATCCACCGGGGAGCTGTTTTTT. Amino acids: CASSFLSSSTGELFF.

Here the CDR3 DNA reads TGCGCCAGCAGCTCTTTAGCGGGGAGCAGGGAGACCCAGTACTTC. Protein sequence: CASSSLAGSRETQYF. The rearrangement joins TRBV5-1 to TRBJ2-5; 8 nucleotides match TRBD2. This CDR3 has 15 amino acids. The ends lost 3 bases at V and 5 bases at J; junction bases unmatched: 9. The germline CDR1 and CDR2 sequences are SGHRS and YFSETQ.

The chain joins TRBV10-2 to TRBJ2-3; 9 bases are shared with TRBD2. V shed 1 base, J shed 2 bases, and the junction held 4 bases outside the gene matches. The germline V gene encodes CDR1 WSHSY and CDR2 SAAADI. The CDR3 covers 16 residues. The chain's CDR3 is CASSEYLAGITDTQYF. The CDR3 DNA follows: TGCGCCAGCAGTGAGTACCTAGCGGGAATCACAGATACGCAGTATTTT.

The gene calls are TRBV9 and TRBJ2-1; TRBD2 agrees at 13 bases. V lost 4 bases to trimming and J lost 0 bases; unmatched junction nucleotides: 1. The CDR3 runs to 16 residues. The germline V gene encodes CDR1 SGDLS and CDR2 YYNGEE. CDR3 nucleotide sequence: TGTGCCAGCAGCACTAGCGGGAGGGACTCCTACAATGAGCAGTTCTTC. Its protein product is CASSTSGRDSYNEQFF.

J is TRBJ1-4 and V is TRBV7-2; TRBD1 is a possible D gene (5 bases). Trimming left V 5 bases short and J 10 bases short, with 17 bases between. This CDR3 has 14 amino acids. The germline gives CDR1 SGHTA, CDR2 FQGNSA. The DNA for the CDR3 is TGTGCCAGCAGCCCTCGTGGGACTGGGATAAAACTGTTTTTT. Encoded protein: CASSPRGTGIKLFF. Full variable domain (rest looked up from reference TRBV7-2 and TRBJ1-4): GAGVSQSPSNKVTEKGKDVELRCDPISGHTALYWYRQSLGQGLEFLIYFQGNSAPDKSGLPSDRFSAERTGGSVSTLTIQRTQQEDSAVYLCASSPRGTGIKLFFGSGTQLSVL.

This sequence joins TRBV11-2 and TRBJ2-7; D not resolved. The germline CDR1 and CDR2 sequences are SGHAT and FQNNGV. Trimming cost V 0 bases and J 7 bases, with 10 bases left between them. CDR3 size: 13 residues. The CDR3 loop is CASSLDPSGEQYF. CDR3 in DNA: TGTGCCAGCAGCTTAGATCCGTCTGGGGAGCAGTACTTC.

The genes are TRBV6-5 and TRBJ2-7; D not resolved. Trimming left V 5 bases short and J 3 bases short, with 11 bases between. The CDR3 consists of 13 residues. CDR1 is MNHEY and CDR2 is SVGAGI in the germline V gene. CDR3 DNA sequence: TGTGCCAGCAGTCCCAAGGGTGGCTACGAGCAGTACTTC. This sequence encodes CASSPKGGYEQYF.

CDR3 sequence: CASSLTTSLGRLAGAQNIQYF. The CDR3 DNA reads as TGCGCCAGCAGCTTGACGACCTCACTAGGGCGACTAGCGGGGGCACAAAACATTCAGTACTTC. The V call is TRBV5-1, the J call TRBJ2-4; TRBD2 matches at 12 bases. Germline CDR1 is SGHRS and CDR2 is YFSETQ. The CDR3 has 21 amino acids. V shed 1 base, J shed 5 bases, and the junction held 19 bases outside the gene matches.

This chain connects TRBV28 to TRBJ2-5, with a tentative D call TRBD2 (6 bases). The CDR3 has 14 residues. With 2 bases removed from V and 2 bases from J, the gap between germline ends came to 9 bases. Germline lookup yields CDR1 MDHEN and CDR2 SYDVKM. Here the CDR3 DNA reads TGTGCCAGCAGTTTACTAGCGCTACAAGAGACCCAGTACTTC. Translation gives CASSLLALQETQYF.

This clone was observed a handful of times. CDR3 amino acids: CASSQALDWDRPNQPQHF. CDR3 bases: TGCGCCAGCAGCCAAGCCCTCGACTGGGACAGACCCAATCAGCCCCAGCATTTT. J is TRBJ1-5 and V is TRBV4-3; 7 nucleotides agree with TRBD1. CDR3 size: 18 residues. J lost 3 bases, V lost 1 base, and 12 bases had no gene match. Per germline, CDR1 LGHNA and CDR2 YSLEER.

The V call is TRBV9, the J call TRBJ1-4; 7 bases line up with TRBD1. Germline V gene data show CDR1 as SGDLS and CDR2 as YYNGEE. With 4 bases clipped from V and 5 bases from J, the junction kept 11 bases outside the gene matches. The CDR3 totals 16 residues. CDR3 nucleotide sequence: TGTGCCAGCAGCCCTCTACCGGGACAGATAAATGAAAAACTGTTTTTT. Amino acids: CASSPLPGQINEKLFF.